This T cell receptor (beta chain) comes out of a study of long-term antiretroviral therapy in people with HIV. This CDR3 comprises 13 residues. Germline loops: CDR1 MNHEY, CDR2 SMNVEV (reference sequence). V was trimmed by 6 bases and J by 1 base, leaving 10 bases between them. In the case of this clone: The antigen remains undetermined.

Study results and limitations: Older ART regimens were possibly in use when the blood was collected between about 2003 and 2017.

In the United States, treatment was given to all participants with HIV. An immunoSEQ assay, version v3.0, was performed at survey level. Per-sample targets for sequencing were roughly 40,000-55,000 T-cell genomes. The repertoire was sequenced with immunoSEQ multiplex PCR; TCRdb's copy has only in-frame clones and lacks some. The sample comprises under 15,000 clones, 82% of which are singletons, and approximately 18% rests with the top ten. V and J are TRBV27 and TRBJ2-7, with D possibly matching TRBD1 (6 bases). This material consisted of unsorted PBMCs, taken nearly 8.5 years after starting antiretroviral therapy. The TCR was taken from a man aged 45 to 65 with HIV. The CDR3 loop is CASSRTVSYEQYF. The CDR3 nucleotides read TGTGCCAGCAGCCGGACAGTTTCCTACGAGCAGTACTTC.